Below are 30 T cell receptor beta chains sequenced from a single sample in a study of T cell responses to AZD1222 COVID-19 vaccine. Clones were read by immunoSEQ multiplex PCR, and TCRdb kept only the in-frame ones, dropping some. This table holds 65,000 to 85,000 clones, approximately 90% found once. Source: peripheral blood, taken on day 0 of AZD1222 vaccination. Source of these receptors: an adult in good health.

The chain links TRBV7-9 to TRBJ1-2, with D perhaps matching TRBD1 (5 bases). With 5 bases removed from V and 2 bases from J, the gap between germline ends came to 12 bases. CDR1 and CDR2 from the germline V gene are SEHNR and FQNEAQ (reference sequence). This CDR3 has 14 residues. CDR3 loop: CASSRSGSNYGYTF. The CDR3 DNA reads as TGTGCCAGCAGCAGGTCAGGGAGCAACTATGGCTACACCTTC.

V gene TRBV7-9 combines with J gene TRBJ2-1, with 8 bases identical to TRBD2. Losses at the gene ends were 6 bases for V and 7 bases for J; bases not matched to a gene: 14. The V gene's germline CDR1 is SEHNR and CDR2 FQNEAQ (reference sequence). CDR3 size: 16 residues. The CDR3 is CASSSLPGGGPNEQFF. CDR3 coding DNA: TGTGCCAGCAGTTCCCTTCCGGGGGGGGGCCCGAATGAGCAGTTCTTC.

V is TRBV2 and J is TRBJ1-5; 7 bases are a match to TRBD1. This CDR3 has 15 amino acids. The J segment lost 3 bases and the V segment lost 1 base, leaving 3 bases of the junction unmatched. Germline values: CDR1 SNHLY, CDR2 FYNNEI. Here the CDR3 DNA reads TGTGCCAGCAGTGAAGTCAGGGGGTTCAATCAGCCCCAGCATTTT. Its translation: CASSEVRGFNQPQHF.

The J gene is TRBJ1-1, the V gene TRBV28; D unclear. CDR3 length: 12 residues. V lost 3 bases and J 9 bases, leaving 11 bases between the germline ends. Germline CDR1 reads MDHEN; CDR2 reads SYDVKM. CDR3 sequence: CASSFTARQAFF. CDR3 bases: TGTGCCAGCAGTTTCACGGCTCGACAAGCTTTCTTT. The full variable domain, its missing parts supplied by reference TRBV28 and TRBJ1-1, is DVKVTQSSRYLVKRTGEKVFLECVQDMDHENMFWYRQDPGLGLRLIYFSYDVKMKEKGDIPEGYSVSREKKERFSLILESASTNQTSMYLCASSFTARQAFFGQGTRLTVV.

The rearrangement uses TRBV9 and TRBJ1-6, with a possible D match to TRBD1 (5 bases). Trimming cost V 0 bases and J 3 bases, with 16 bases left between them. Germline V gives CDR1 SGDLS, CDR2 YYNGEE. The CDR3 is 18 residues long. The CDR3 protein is CASSVGQYGEYYNSPLHF. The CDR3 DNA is TGTGCCAGCAGCGTAGGACAGTACGGGGAGTACTATAATTCACCCCTCCACTTT.

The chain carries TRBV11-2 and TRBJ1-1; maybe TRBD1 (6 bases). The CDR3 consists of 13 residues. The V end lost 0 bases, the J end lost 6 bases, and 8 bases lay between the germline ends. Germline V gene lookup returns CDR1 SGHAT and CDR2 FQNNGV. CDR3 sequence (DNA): TGTGCCAGCAGCTTAGACAGGGGTCCTGAAGCTTTCTTT. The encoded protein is CASSLDRGPEAFF.

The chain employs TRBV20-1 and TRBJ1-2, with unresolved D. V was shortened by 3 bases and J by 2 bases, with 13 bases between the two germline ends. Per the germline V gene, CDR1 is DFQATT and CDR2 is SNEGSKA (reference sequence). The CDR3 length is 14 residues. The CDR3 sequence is CSASTRVANYGYTF. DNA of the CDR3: TGCAGTGCTAGTACCAGAGTGGCAAACTATGGCTACACCTTC.

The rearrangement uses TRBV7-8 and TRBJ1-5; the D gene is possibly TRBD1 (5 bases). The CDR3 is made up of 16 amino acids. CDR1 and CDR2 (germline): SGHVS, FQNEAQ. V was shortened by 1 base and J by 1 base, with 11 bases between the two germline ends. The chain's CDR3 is CASSLEGRGSNQPQHF. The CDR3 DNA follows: TGTGCCAGCAGCTTAGAGGGCCGGGGGAGCAATCAGCCCCAGCATTTT.

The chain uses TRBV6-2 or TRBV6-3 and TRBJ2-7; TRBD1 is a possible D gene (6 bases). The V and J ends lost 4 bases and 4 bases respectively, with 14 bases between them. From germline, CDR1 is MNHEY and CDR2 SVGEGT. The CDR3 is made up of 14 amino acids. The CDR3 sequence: CASSFGQGKYEQYF. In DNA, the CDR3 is TGTGCCAGCAGTTTCGGGCAGGGGAAGTACGAGCAGTACTTC.

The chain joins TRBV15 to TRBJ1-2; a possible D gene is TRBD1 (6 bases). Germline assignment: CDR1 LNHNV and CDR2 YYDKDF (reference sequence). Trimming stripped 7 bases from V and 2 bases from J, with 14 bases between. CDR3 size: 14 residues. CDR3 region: CATKGGYINYGYTF. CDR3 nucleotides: TGTGCCACCAAAGGGGGGTACATAAACTATGGCTACACCTTC.

Here the CDR3 reads CASRTTGRNTEAFF. The DNA of the CDR3 is TGTGCCAGTCGAACGACAGGGAGAAACACTGAAGCTTTCTTT. This chain connects TRBV19 to TRBJ1-1; 7 bases align to TRBD1. CDR3 length: 14 residues. CDR1 and CDR2 from the germline V gene are LNHDA and SQIVND (reference sequence). The V segment lost 8 bases and the J segment 2 bases; nucleotides outside the gene matches: 8.

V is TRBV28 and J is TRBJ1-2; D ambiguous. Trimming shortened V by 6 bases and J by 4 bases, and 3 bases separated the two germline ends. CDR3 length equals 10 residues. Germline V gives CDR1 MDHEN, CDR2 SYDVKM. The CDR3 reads CASRSYGYTF. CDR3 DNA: TGTGCCAGCAGATCCTATGGCTACACCTTC.

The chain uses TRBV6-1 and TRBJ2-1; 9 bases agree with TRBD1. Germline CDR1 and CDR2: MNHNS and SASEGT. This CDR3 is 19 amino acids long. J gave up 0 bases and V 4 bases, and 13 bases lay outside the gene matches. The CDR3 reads CASSGGLQGAKSSYNEQFF. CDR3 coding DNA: TGTGCCAGCAGTGGGGGTCTACAGGGGGCCAAAAGCTCCTACAATGAGCAGTTCTTC.

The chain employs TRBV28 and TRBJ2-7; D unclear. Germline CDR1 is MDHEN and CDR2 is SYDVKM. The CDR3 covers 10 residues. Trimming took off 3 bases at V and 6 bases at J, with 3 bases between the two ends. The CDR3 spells CASSFVEQYF. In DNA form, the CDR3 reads TGTGCCAGCAGTTTCGTCGAGCAGTACTTC.

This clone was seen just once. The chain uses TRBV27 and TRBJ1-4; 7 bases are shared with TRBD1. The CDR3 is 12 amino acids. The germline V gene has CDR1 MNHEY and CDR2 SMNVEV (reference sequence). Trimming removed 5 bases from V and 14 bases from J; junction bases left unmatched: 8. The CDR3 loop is CASSLPTGKLFF. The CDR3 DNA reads TGTGCCAGCAGTCTCCCGACAGGGAAGCTGTTTTTT. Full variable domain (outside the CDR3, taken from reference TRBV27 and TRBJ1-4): EAQVTQNPRYLITVTGKKLTVTCSQNMNHEYMSWYRQDPGLGLRQIYYSMNVEVTDKGDVPEGYKVSRKEKRNFPLILESPSPNQTSLYFCASSLPTGKLFFGSGTQLSVL.

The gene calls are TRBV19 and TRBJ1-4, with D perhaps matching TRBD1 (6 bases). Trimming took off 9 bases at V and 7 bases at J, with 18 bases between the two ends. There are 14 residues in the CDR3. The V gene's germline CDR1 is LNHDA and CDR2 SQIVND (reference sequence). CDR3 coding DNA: TGTGCCAGCGCCTCGGGGGGCCAGGGTGAAAAACTGTTTTTT. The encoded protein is CASASGGQGEKLFF.

The DNA for the CDR3 is TGTGCCAGCAGCGACAGGGGAGGCTACAATGAGCAGTTCTTC. Amino acids: CASSDRGGYNEQFF. The J gene is TRBJ2-1, the V gene TRBV11-1; 8 bases match TRBD1. Per the germline V gene, CDR1 is SGHAT and CDR2 is FQDESV (reference sequence). With V trimmed by 5 bases and J by 3 bases, 3 bases remained unmatched. The length of the CDR3 is 14 residues.

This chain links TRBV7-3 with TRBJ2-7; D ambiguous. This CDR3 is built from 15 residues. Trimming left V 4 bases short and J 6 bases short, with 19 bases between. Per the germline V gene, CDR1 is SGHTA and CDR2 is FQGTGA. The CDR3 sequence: CASSWSRSDQSEQYF. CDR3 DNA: TGTGCCAGCAGCTGGTCCCGGTCGGATCAATCCGAGCAGTACTTC.

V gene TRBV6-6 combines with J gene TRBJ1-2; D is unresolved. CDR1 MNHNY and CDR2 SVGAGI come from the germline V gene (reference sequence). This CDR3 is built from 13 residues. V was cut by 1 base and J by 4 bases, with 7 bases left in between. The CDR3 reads CASSYFKGYGYTF. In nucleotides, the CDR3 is TGTGCCAGCAGTTACTTTAAGGGCTATGGCTACACCTTC.

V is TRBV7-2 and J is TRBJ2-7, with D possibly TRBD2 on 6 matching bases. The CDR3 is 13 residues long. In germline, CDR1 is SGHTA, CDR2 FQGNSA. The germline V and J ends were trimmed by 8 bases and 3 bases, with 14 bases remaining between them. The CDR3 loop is CASRLSGGYEQYF. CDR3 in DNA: TGTGCCAGCCGACTCTCCGGGGGCTACGAGCAGTACTTC.

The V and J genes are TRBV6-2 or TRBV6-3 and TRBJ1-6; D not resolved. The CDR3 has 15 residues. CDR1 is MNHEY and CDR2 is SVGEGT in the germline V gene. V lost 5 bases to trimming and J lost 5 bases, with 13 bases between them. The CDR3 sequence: CASSRFTDDNSPLHF. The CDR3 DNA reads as TGTGCCAGCAGTCGGTTTACCGATGATAATTCACCCCTCCACTTT.

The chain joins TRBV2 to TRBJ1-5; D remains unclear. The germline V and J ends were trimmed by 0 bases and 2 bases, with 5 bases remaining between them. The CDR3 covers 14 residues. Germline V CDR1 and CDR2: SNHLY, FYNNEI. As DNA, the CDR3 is TGTGCCAGCAGTGAAGCCGGGGGCAATCAGCCCCAGCATTTT. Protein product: CASSEAGGNQPQHF.

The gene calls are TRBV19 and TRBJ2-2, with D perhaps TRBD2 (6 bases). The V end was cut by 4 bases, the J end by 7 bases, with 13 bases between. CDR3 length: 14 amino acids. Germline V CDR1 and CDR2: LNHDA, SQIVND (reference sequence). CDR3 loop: CASSTGTLNGELFF. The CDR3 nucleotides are TGTGCCAGTAGTACCGGGACTTTAAACGGGGAGCTGTTTTTT.

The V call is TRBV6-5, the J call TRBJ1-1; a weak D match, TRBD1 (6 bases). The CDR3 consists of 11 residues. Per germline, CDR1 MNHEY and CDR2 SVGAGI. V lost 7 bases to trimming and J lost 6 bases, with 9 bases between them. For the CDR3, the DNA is TGTGCCAGCAACAGGGAATCTGAAGCTTTCTTT. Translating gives CASNRESEAFF.

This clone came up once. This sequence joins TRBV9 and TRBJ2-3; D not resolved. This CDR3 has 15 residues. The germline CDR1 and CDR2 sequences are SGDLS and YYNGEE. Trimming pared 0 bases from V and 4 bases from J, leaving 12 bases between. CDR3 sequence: CASSVATLRADTQYF. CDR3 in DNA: TGTGCCAGCAGCGTAGCTACTTTGAGAGCAGATACGCAGTATTTT.

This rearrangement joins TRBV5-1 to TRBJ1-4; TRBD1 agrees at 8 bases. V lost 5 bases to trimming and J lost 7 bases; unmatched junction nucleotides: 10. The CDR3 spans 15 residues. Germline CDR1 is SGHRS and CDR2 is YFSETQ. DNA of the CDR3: TGCGCCAGCAGTATTACAGGGGGAATGACTGAAAAACTGTTTTTT. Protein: CASSITGGMTEKLFF.

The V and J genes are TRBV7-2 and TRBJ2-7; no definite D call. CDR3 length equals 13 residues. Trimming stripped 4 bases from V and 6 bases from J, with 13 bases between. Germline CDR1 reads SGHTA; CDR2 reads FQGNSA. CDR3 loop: CASSSRSGGEQYF. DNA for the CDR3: TGTGCCAGCAGCTCTCGTTCTGGCGGCGAGCAGTACTTC.

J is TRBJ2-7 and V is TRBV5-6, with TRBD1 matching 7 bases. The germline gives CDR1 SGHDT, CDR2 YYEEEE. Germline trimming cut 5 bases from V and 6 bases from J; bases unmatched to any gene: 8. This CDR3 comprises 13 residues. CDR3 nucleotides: TGTGCCAGCAGACCAGGGGGTCTGGGCGAGCAGTACTTC. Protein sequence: CASRPGGLGEQYF.

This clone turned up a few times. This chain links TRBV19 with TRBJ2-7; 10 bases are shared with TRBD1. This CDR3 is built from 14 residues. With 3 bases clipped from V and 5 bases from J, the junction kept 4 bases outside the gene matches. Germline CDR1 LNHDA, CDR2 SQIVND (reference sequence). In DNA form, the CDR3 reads TGTGCCAGTAGTATCAGGGACAGGGGCCACGAGCAGTACTTC. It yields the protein CASSIRDRGHEQYF. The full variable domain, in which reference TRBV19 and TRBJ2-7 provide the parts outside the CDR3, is DGGITQSPKYLFRKEGQNVTLSCEQNLNHDAMYWYRQDPGQGLRLIYYSQIVNDFQKGDIAEGYSVSREKKESFPLTVTSAQKNPTAFYLCASSIRDRGHEQYFGPGTRLTVT.

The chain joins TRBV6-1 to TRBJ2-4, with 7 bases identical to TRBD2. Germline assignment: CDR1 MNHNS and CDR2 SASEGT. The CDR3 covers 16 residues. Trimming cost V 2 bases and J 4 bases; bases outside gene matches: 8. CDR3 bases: TGTGCCAGCAGTGAAAGCCCCGTGGGGGGGAAAAACATTCAGTACTTC. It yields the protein CASSESPVGGKNIQYF.